The 32 T cell receptor beta chains reported below all come from one sample, sequenced in a study of T-cell reconstitution after alpha-beta-depleted transplantation in children. Unique molecular identifiers were incorporated during preparation of the TCRbeta library. MiXCR was run by TCRdb on the PCR reads, yielding one entry per CDR3 protein. The table has hundreds of thousands of distinct CDR3 sequences, about a sixth seen once. The material was PBMCs from the stem cell graft donor, obtained from the stem cell graft. The receptors here all came from a human donor who donated a stem cell graft to a child with acute lymphoblastic leukemia.

This clonotype was seen more than once but under ten times. The chain recombines TRBV20-1 with TRBJ1-4, with 9 bases matching TRBD1. Germline assignment: CDR1 DFQATT and CDR2 SNEGSKA (reference sequence). This CDR3 has 13 residues. The trim removed 7 bases at V and 5 bases at J, leaving 5 bases unmatched. This CDR3 reads CSGGQGLNEKLFF. In nucleotides, the CDR3 is TGCAGTGGGGGACAGGGCCTAAATGAAAAACTGTTTTTT.

This clonotype was detected a few times. This chain joins TRBV5-1 and TRBJ2-4, with 8 bases aligning to TRBD1. This CDR3 comprises 15 residues. The ends lost 0 bases at V and 7 bases at J; junction bases unmatched: 6. The germline V gene encodes CDR1 SGHRS and CDR2 YFSETQ. The CDR3 sequence is CASSLDPGGRNIQYF. DNA of the CDR3: TGCGCCAGCAGCTTGGATCCAGGGGGCCGGAACATTCAGTACTTC.

V usage is TRBV14 and J usage is TRBJ1-1; no clear D. Trimming cost V 4 bases and J 1 base, with 7 bases left between them. Germline CDR1 is SGHDN and CDR2 is FVKESK. This CDR3 has 13 amino acids. The CDR3 coding sequence is TGTGCCAGCAGCCCAGACCCGAACACTGAAGCTTTCTTT. Its protein is CASSPDPNTEAFF.

In DNA, the CDR3 is TGTGCCAGCAGCTTCTCGAGGGGGTCAGAGACCCAGTACTTC. Encoded protein: CASSFSRGSETQYF. This chain joins TRBV7-3 and TRBJ2-5; the D gene is possibly TRBD1 (6 bases). The CDR3 runs 14 residues. Trimming removed 3 bases at V and 4 bases at J, with 12 bases between. Germline values: CDR1 SGHTA, CDR2 FQGTGA.

The chain uses TRBV30 and TRBJ2-6; tentatively, D is TRBD2 (6 bases). Germline V gene sequence: CDR1 GTSNPN, CDR2 SVGIG (reference sequence). The CDR3 covers 16 residues. The DNA for the CDR3 is TGTGCTACTGGAGCGGGTTCATCCTCTGGGGCCAACGTCCTGACTTTC. Translating it yields CATGAGSSSGANVLTF.

The CDR3 reads CASRAAPGTGNGYTF. CDR3 DNA sequence: TGCGCCAGCAGGGCTGCTCCCGGGACAGGGAATGGCTACACCTTC. V is TRBV5-1 and J is TRBJ1-2; 9 bases are shared with TRBD1. This CDR3 comprises 15 residues. The V segment lost 5 bases and the J segment 6 bases; nucleotides outside the gene matches: 11. Germline assignment: CDR1 SGHRS and CDR2 YFSETQ.

This clonotype was found a few times. V and J are TRBV5-1 and TRBJ1-1; TRBD1 is a possible D gene (6 bases). The CDR3 is 16 amino acids. V lost 7 bases and J lost 4, with 23 bases in between. Per the germline V gene, CDR1 is SGHRS and CDR2 is YFSETQ. The CDR3 region is CASSFPHGGHVTEAFF. CDR3 DNA: TGCGCCAGCTCATTCCCCCACGGGGGGCATGTCACTGAAGCTTTCTTT.

There are a few counts of this clonotype. This chain links TRBV12-3 or TRBV12-4 with TRBJ2-1, with TRBD2 matching over 13 bases. J lost 12 bases, V lost 5 bases, and 13 bases had no gene match. CDR3 length: 16 amino acids. CDR3 amino acids: CASSPPLAGGLGGQFF. The CDR3 DNA follows: TGTGCCAGCAGTCCTCCACTAGCGGGAGGGTTGGGAGGGCAGTTCTTC.

The rearrangement uses TRBV9 and TRBJ2-3; D gene ambiguous. V gave up 5 bases and J gave up 0 bases, with 10 bases separating them. The CDR3 runs 14 residues. CDR1 and CDR2 (germline): SGDLS, YYNGEE. CDR3 in amino acids: CASSRVGSTDTQYF. CDR3 sequence (DNA): TGTGCCAGCAGTCGTGTGGGGAGCACAGATACGCAGTATTTT.

The gene calls are TRBV12-3 or TRBV12-4 and TRBJ1-3, with 9 bases identical to TRBD1. CDR3 length: 16 amino acids. The V and J ends lost 3 bases and 0 bases, in that order; junction bases with no gene match: 3. The CDR3 loop reads CASSFDRGISGNTIYF. For the CDR3, the DNA is TGTGCCAGCAGTTTTGACAGGGGGATCTCTGGAAACACCATATATTTT.

This clonotype has a handful of counts. The chain joins TRBV20-1 to TRBJ1-4; D gene uncertain. The germline V gene encodes CDR1 DFQATT and CDR2 SNEGSKA (reference sequence). The V end was cut by 4 bases, the J end by 8 bases, with 17 bases between. This CDR3 is built from 14 residues. The CDR3 DNA is TGCAGTGCTACCTCCCCGAGTGTCGGGGAAAAACTGTTTTTT. This encodes CSATSPSVGEKLFF.

This clonotype appeared a few times. The chain couples TRBV5-1 to TRBJ1-2, with unresolved D. Germline lookup yields CDR1 SGHRS and CDR2 YFSETQ. The CDR3 length is 11 residues. CDR3 protein: CGSPRSSGYTF. CDR3 nucleotides: TGCGGGTCCCCGCGGTCCTCTGGCTACACCTTC.

This clonotype was counted only a few times. This chain connects TRBV7-3 to TRBJ2-1; 13 nucleotides agree with TRBD2. Germline V gives CDR1 SGHTA, CDR2 FQGTGA. The CDR3 runs 16 residues. V shed 8 bases, J shed 6 bases, and the junction held 10 bases outside the gene matches. In DNA, the CDR3 is TGTGCCAGCTCCCTCGGACTAGCGGGAGCTGGCAATGAGCAGTTCTTC. It yields the protein CASSLGLAGAGNEQFF.

The chain carries TRBV20-1 and TRBJ2-7; D is perhaps TRBD1 (6 bases). V lost 0 bases, J lost 2 bases, and 17 bases lay in between. The CDR3 has 16 residues. Germline CDR1 is DFQATT and CDR2 is SNEGSKA (reference sequence). The CDR3 sequence is CSARDRDTVKTYEQYF. For the CDR3, the DNA is TGCAGTGCTAGAGATCGGGACACAGTCAAAACCTACGAGCAGTACTTC.

This chain connects TRBV5-1 to TRBJ2-7; possible D gene TRBD2, 5 bases. CDR3 length: 14 residues. Germline V gene data show CDR1 as SGHRS and CDR2 as YFSETQ. The V gene lost 0 bases and the J gene lost 5 bases, with 12 bases spanning the gap. The CDR3 loop is CASSLAQDWHEQYF. Here the CDR3 DNA reads TGCGCCAGCAGCTTGGCCCAGGACTGGCACGAGCAGTACTTC.

This clonotype has more than one count but fewer than ten. An end of the junction differs from the germline gene, which may be a read error. V usage is TRBV15 and J usage is TRBJ1-1; D ambiguous. The CDR3 contains 13 residues. Looked up from germline, CDR1 is LNHNV and CDR2 is YYDKDF (reference sequence). The CDR3 coding sequence is TGTGCCTCCAGGCTCCCAATGAACACTGAAGCTTTCTTT. The encoded protein is CASRLPMNTEAFF.

This clonotype was detected only a few times. V is TRBV20-1 and J is TRBJ2-5, with D possibly being TRBD1 (6 bases). The CDR3 extends over 15 amino acids. The germline CDR1 and CDR2 sequences are DFQATT and SNEGSKA (reference sequence). The V end lost 1 base, the J end lost 5 bases, and 17 bases lay between the germline ends. The CDR3 sequence is CSARALRDGGETQYF. CDR3 bases: TGCAGTGCTAGAGCTTTACGGGATGGGGGCGAGACCCAGTACTTC.

This clonotype has a count of ten or more. V gene TRBV10-2 combines with J gene TRBJ2-7; D is ambiguous. Germline V gene lookup returns CDR1 WSHSY and CDR2 SAAADI. The CDR3 has 13 residues. V was cut by 2 bases and J by 0 bases, with 5 bases left in between. CDR3 nucleotide sequence: TGCGCCAGCAGTGAGCCGACCTCCTACGAGCAGTACTTC. Translation gives CASSEPTSYEQYF.

V is TRBV27 and J is TRBJ2-7, with 7 bases identical to TRBD1. V lost 3 bases, J lost 6 bases, and 5 bases stayed unmatched. Germline CDR1 MNHEY, CDR2 SMNVEV (reference sequence). The CDR3 runs to 13 residues. The CDR3 here is CASSLAGGTEQYF. In DNA form, the CDR3 reads TGTGCCAGCAGTTTGGCAGGGGGAACCGAGCAGTACTTC.

This clonotype occurred a few times. The gene calls are TRBV29-1 and TRBJ1-1; D is unclear. CDR3 length equals 11 residues. V lost 6 bases and J lost 6, with 11 bases in between. Germline V gene sequence: CDR1 SQVTM, CDR2 ANQGSEA. CDR3 DNA sequence: TGCAGCGTGGGAGAGGCGGCTGAAGCTTTCTTT. It yields the protein CSVGEAAEAFF.

This clonotype has just a few counts. The chain carries TRBV12-3 or TRBV12-4 and TRBJ2-3; no reliable D call. This CDR3 region has 12 residues. The ends were cut back, 3 bases at V and 4 bases at J, with 5 bases in the middle. The CDR3 reads CASSLWADTQYF. CDR3 nucleotides: TGTGCCAGCAGTTTGTGGGCAGATACGCAGTATTTT.

This clonotype came up a few times. The chain links TRBV7-6 to TRBJ1-1; no clear D gene. Per the germline V gene, CDR1 is SGHVS and CDR2 is FNYEAQ. The CDR3 is made up of 13 amino acids. Trimming left V 3 bases short and J 2 bases short, with 7 bases between. DNA for the CDR3: TGTGCCAGCAGCTTTGATGGAAACACTGAAGCTTTCTTT. Its protein product is CASSFDGNTEAFF.

This clonotype was counted only a few times. This chain uses TRBV7-9 with TRBJ2-3; D gene uncertain. The CDR3 length is 15 residues. Trimming stripped 5 bases from V and 0 bases from J, with 12 bases between. Per the germline V gene, CDR1 is SEHNR and CDR2 is FQNEAQ (reference sequence). For the CDR3, the DNA is TGTGCCAGCAGCCTAGTACACAGTAGCACAGATACGCAGTATTTT. Its translation: CASSLVHSSTDTQYF.

This clonotype was counted between two and nine times. The V gene is TRBV2, the J gene TRBJ1-5; D uncertain. V dropped 6 bases and J dropped 1 base, with 7 bases sitting between them. CDR3 length equals 13 residues. The germline V gene encodes CDR1 SNHLY and CDR2 FYNNEI. CDR3 coding DNA: TGTGCCAGCAGCAAAGGGAGCAATCAGCCCCAGCATTTT. This codes for CASSKGSNQPQHF.

The table lists this clonotype with a few counts. V usage is TRBV5-1 and J usage is TRBJ1-2; the D gene is possibly TRBD1 (5 bases). Germline CDR1 is SGHRS and CDR2 is YFSETQ. The CDR3 runs to 15 residues. Trimming shortened V by 0 bases and J by 0 bases, and 9 bases separated the two germline ends. The CDR3 sequence is CASSLGGDPNYGYTF. CDR3 bases: TGCGCCAGCAGCTTGGGCGGGGACCCTAACTATGGCTACACCTTC. The entire variable domain, with the rest obtained from reference TRBV5-1 and TRBJ1-2, is as follows: KAGVTQTPRYLIKTRGQQVTLSCSPISGHRSVSWYQQTPGQGLQFLFEYFSETQRNKGNFPGRFSGRQFSNSRSEMNVSTLELGDSALYLCASSLGGDPNYGYTFGSGTRLTVV.

The chain recombines TRBV6-6 with TRBJ2-1, with D possibly TRBD1 on 6 matching bases. Trimming removed 5 bases at V and 6 bases at J, with 11 bases between. Germline V CDR1 and CDR2: MNHNY, SVGAGI (reference sequence). CDR3 length: 13 amino acids. The CDR3: CASSLTGINEQFF. CDR3 sequence (DNA): TGTGCCAGCAGTCTGACAGGAATCAATGAGCAGTTCTTC.

CDR3 DNA: TGTGCCAGCAGCTTAGTGGAGGCCACTGAAGCTTTCTTT. This gives the protein CASSLVEATEAFF. The gene calls are TRBV11-2 and TRBJ1-1; no firm D call. The CDR3 extends over 13 amino acids. V shed 1 base and J shed 4 bases, with 7 bases lying between them. Germline V gene lookup returns CDR1 SGHAT and CDR2 FQNNGV.

This chain uses TRBV7-9 with TRBJ2-7; no firm D call. V gave up 5 bases and J gave up 6 bases, with 8 bases separating them. The CDR3 runs 11 residues. Germline lookup yields CDR1 SEHNR and CDR2 FQNEAQ (reference sequence). The CDR3 loop is CASSALAEQYF. CDR3 coding DNA: TGTGCCAGCAGCGCGCTCGCCGAGCAGTACTTC.

The V and J genes are TRBV29-1 and TRBJ2-2, with D unclear. Germline V CDR1 and CDR2: SQVTM, ANQGSEA. The CDR3 extends over 13 amino acids. V shed 4 bases and J shed 6 bases, with 12 bases lying between them. Here the CDR3 DNA reads TGCAGCGTTGCAAGCAAGGGTTCCGGGGAGCTGTTTTTT. It translates to CSVASKGSGELFF.

The CDR3 sequence: CASSFSPGMVGGNEQYF. The DNA for the CDR3 is TGTGCCAGCAGCTTTAGCCCTGGTATGGTTGGGGGAAACGAGCAGTACTTC. J is TRBJ2-7 and V is TRBV7-3; either TRBD1 or TRBD2 may supply D (5 bases each). V lost 3 bases and J 5 bases, leaving 23 bases between the germline ends. CDR1 and CDR2 from the germline V gene are SGHTA and FQGTGA. This CDR3 is 17 amino acids long.

This clonotype occurred a few times. The J gene is TRBJ1-1, the V gene TRBV16; no clear D. The CDR3 sequence is 11 residues long. Trimming shortened V by 0 bases and J by 4 bases, and 0 bases separated the two germline ends. Germline V CDR1 and CDR2: KGHSY, FQNENV. CDR3 DNA sequence: TGTGCCAGCAGCCAATCCACTGAAGCTTTCTTT. As protein: CASSQSTEAFF. The variable domain in full, with the rest retrieved from reference TRBV16 and TRBJ1-1, is GEEVAQTPKHLVRGEGQKAKLYCAPIKGHSYVFWYQQVLKNEFKFLISFQNENVFDETGMPKERFSAKCLPNSPCSLEIQATKLEDSAVYFCASSQSTEAFFGQGTRLTVV.

Only a few counts were recorded for this clonotype. J is TRBJ1-2 and V is TRBV12-3 or TRBV12-4; D is perhaps TRBD1 (5 bases). CDR3 size: 15 residues. Trimming left V 5 bases short and J 4 bases short, with 17 bases between. The CDR3 loop is CASSPTGAGGYGYTF. CDR3 DNA: TGTGCCAGCAGTCCAACAGGCGCCGGGGGCTATGGCTACACCTTC.